A single sample gave rise to the 27 T cell receptor beta chains below, sequenced in a study of T-cell reconstitution after alpha-beta-depleted transplantation in children. Unique molecular identifiers were incorporated during preparation of the TCRbeta library. TCRdb analysed the PCR reads with MiXCR anew, one entry per CDR3 protein. The profile shows around 600,000 distinct CDR3 sequences, roughly a tenth of them singletons. The sequences come from PBMCs from the stem cell graft donor, collected from the stem cell graft. The receptors were sampled from a human donor who donated a stem cell graft to a child with acute myeloid leukemia.

This clonotype was observed a few times. The chain uses TRBV7-2 and TRBJ1-6; tentative D call: TRBD1 (6 bases). V lost 11 bases and J lost 0, with 20 bases in between. Per the germline V gene, CDR1 is SGHTA and CDR2 is FQGNSA. The CDR3 spans 17 residues. CDR3 nucleotides: TGTGCCTCATCTCCAGGCAGGGGCAGCTCCTATAATTCACCCCTCCACTTT. Its protein is CASSPGRGSSYNSPLHF.

Ten or more counts support this clonotype. The rearrangement uses TRBV6-4 and TRBJ2-2, with D uncertain. The CDR3 sequence is 12 residues long. The V end lost 6 bases, the J end lost 4 bases, and 6 bases lay between the germline ends. Germline CDR1 is MRHNA and CDR2 is SNTAGT. For the CDR3, the DNA is TGTGCCAGCAGAGTAGGCACCGGGGAGCTGTTTTTT. The encoded protein is CASRVGTGELFF.

As for this clonotype: A clone one base away is much larger, so this may be a read error. V gene TRBV12-3 or TRBV12-4 combines with J gene TRBJ1-1, with D tentatively TRBD1 (5 bases). The CDR3 sequence is 14 residues long. CDR3 sequence: CVSSWAARGTEAFF. Written as DNA, the CDR3 is TGTGTCAGCAGCTGGGCCGCTCGGGGGACTGAAGCTTTCTTT.

This clonotype was counted between two and nine times. The chain recombines TRBV7-2 with TRBJ2-3; 7 nucleotides line up with TRBD2. Trimming at V came to 3 bases and at J to 0 bases, leaving 3 bases not matched to a gene. The CDR3 has 15 residues. Per germline, CDR1 SGHTA and CDR2 FQGNSA. CDR3 sequence (DNA): TGTGCCAGCAGCTTCGGACTAGACAGCACAGATACGCAGTATTTT. Translation gives CASSFGLDSTDTQYF.

This clonotype was recorded at least ten times. The chain uses TRBV2 and TRBJ1-1; D is uncertain. CDR3 size: 13 residues. Germline CDR1 SNHLY, CDR2 FYNNEI. V lost 6 bases to trimming and J lost 0 bases, with 8 bases between them. In DNA, the CDR3 is TGTGCCAGCAGCCTCCATATGAACACTGAAGCTTTCTTT. Protein: CASSLHMNTEAFF.

This clonotype was recorded a few times. J is TRBJ2-6 and V is TRBV30, with D perhaps TRBD1 (6 bases). Germline V gene data show CDR1 as GTSNPN and CDR2 as SVGIG (reference sequence). The ends were cut back, 0 bases at V and 1 base at J, with 7 bases in the middle. This CDR3 has 15 amino acids. CDR3 loop: CAWSVRGSGANVLTF. As DNA, the CDR3 is TGTGCCTGGAGTGTGAGGGGGTCTGGGGCCAACGTCCTGACTTTC.

This clonotype was seen only a few times. This sequence joins TRBV29-1 and TRBJ1-2; no firm D call. V was shortened by 4 bases and J by 8 bases, with 14 bases between the two germline ends. The CDR3 is 12 amino acids. Germline V gene sequence: CDR1 SQVTM, CDR2 ANQGSEA. In DNA, the CDR3 is TGCAGCGTTGTGTTCGCGGGCGCGGGCTACACCTTC. Its translation is CSVVFAGAGYTF.

In its sample, this clonotype was seen a few times. The CDR3 reads CASSPSGRYTDTQYF. The CDR3 nucleotides read TGTGCCAGCAGCCCGAGCGGGAGGTACACAGATACGCAGTATTTT. This chain links TRBV9 with TRBJ2-3, with TRBD2 identical over 9 bases. The CDR3 is 15 amino acids. Germline trimming cut 4 bases from V and 2 bases from J; bases unmatched to any gene: 5. Per germline, CDR1 SGDLS and CDR2 YYNGEE. Drawing the rest from reference TRBV9 and TRBJ2-3, the complete variable domain is DSGVTQTPKHLITATGQRVTLRCSPRSGDLSVYWYQQSLDQGLQFLIQYYNGEERAKGNILERFSAQQFPDLHSELNLSSLELGDSALYFCASSPSGRYTDTQYFGPGTRLTVL.

V is TRBV7-8 and J is TRBJ2-3; TRBD2 aligns across 13 bases. Germline values: CDR1 SGHVS, CDR2 FQNEAQ. CDR3 length: 17 residues. Losses at the gene ends were 5 bases for V and 3 bases for J; bases not matched to a gene: 8. The DNA for the CDR3 is TGTGCCAGCAGCCCGCCCGGACTAGCGGGAGCAACAGATACGCAGTATTTT. This codes for CASSPPGLAGATDTQYF.

At least ten counts were recorded for this clonotype. The chain is built from TRBV7-8 and TRBJ2-2; D ambiguous. Between the trimmed V and J ends, which lost 5 bases and 0 bases, there was a span of 13 bases. In germline, CDR1 is SGHVS, CDR2 FQNEAQ. The CDR3 length is 16 residues. CDR3 in amino acids: CASSPLVGTNTGELFF. DNA for the CDR3: TGTGCCAGCAGCCCATTGGTAGGAACGAACACCGGGGAGCTGTTTTTT.

This clonotype was counted only a few times. This rearrangement joins TRBV7-2 to TRBJ2-7; no reliable D call. V lost 5 bases to trimming and J lost 7 bases, with 12 bases between them. The V gene's germline CDR1 is SGHTA and CDR2 FQGNSA. The CDR3 length is 12 residues. As DNA, the CDR3 is TGTGCCAGCAGCCCCCCCTCGCGGGAGCAGTACTTC. Amino acid sequence: CASSPPSREQYF.

This clonotype came up a few times. V and J are TRBV4-3 and TRBJ2-1; 8 bases line up with TRBD2. Germline assignment: CDR1 LGHNA and CDR2 YSLEER. The CDR3 is 16 residues long. Trimming at V came to 0 bases and at J to 8 bases, leaving 9 bases not matched to a gene. CDR3 in amino acids: CASSQDMAGGIYEQFF. CDR3 nucleotides: TGCGCCAGCAGCCAAGATATGGCGGGAGGTATCTATGAGCAGTTCTTC.

This clonotype was counted at least ten times. CDR3 DNA: TGTGCCAGCAGTTTCGGGGGGGAAGAGACCCAGTACTTC. This translates into CASSFGGEETQYF. The chain combines TRBV28 with TRBJ2-5; 8 nucleotides match TRBD2. Trimming took 3 bases from V and 3 from J; bases not matched to a gene: 0. CDR3 length: 13 residues. Germline values: CDR1 MDHEN, CDR2 SYDVKM. Based on the CDR3 plus reference TRBV28 and TRBJ2-5, the full variable domain is DVKVTQSSRYLVKRTGEKVFLECVQDMDHENMFWYRQDPGLGLRLIYFSYDVKMKEKGDIPEGYSVSREKKERFSLILESASTNQTSMYLCASSFGGEETQYFGPGTRLLVL.

This clonotype was recorded many times. The chain is built from TRBV4-2 and TRBJ2-7; unclear D gene. Deletions cut 0 bases from V and 2 bases from J, with 11 bases between. The CDR3 sequence is 15 residues long. Germline-derived CDR1 and CDR2 are LGHNA and YNFKEQ. CDR3 residues: CASSQDPLETYEQYF. The CDR3 coding sequence is TGTGCCAGCAGCCAAGATCCCTTGGAGACCTACGAGCAGTACTTC.

This clonotype was recorded at least ten times. Compared with germline, one end of the junction differs, possibly owing to a read error. This sequence joins TRBV7-7 and TRBJ2-1; 14 bases map to TRBD2. This CDR3 spans 16 amino acids. Germline V gene data show CDR1 as SSHAT and CDR2 as FNYEAQ (reference sequence). The CDR3 DNA is TGTGCTAGCAGCTTAGGACTAGCGGGAGGTGAGAATGAGCAGTTCTTC. This codes for CASSLGLAGGENEQFF.

The chain has TRBV28 and TRBJ1-5, with 12 bases fitting TRBD1. The CDR3 spans 15 residues. Germline V gene data show CDR1 as MDHEN and CDR2 as SYDVKM. Trimming cost V 6 bases and J 7 bases; bases outside gene matches: 7. The DNA of the CDR3 is TGTGCCAGCAGGGAGGGACAGGGGGCGGGACAGCCCCAGCATTTT. Its translation is CASREGQGAGQPQHF.

The chain joins TRBV20-1 to TRBJ2-1; 11 nucleotides agree with TRBD2. This CDR3 region has 14 residues. J was trimmed by 6 bases and V by 5 bases; bases with no gene match: 6. Germline loops: CDR1 DFQATT, CDR2 SNEGSKA (reference sequence). CDR3 sequence: CSAYSLAGGNEQFF. DNA for the CDR3: TGCAGTGCTTACTCCCTAGCGGGAGGCAATGAGCAGTTCTTC.

This clonotype was picked up a small number of times. This chain connects TRBV24-1 to TRBJ1-1; D possibly corresponds to TRBD1 (6 bases). CDR3 length: 13 residues. Germline values: CDR1 KGHDR, CDR2 SFDVKD. Trimming took off 1 base at V and 5 bases at J, with 7 bases between the two ends. The CDR3 DNA reads as TGTGCCACCAGTGATTTTAGGGGGACTGAAGCTTTCTTT. Amino acid sequence: CATSDFRGTEAFF.

The V and J genes are TRBV7-2 and TRBJ2-1; D is unclear. The CDR3 has 13 amino acids. The ends were cut back, 4 bases at V and 4 bases at J, with 8 bases in the middle. Germline-derived CDR1 and CDR2 are SGHTA and FQGNSA. The CDR3 nucleotides read TGTGCCAGCAGCTACAGCGAATACAATGAGCAGTTCTTC. As protein: CASSYSEYNEQFF.

In its sample, this clonotype was seen many times. The chain uses TRBV7-2 and TRBJ1-2; 7 bases match TRBD1. Per the germline V gene, CDR1 is SGHTA and CDR2 is FQGNSA. This CDR3 contains 14 residues. V was clipped by 5 bases and J by 10 bases; unmatched bases: 13. CDR3 loop: CASSPTSTGSTYTF. The CDR3 DNA follows: TGTGCCAGCAGCCCGACCTCGACAGGGTCGACCTACACCTTC. The full variable domain, with the rest looked up from reference TRBV7-2 and TRBJ1-2, is GAGVSQSPSNKVTEKGKDVELRCDPISGHTALYWYRQSLGQGLEFLIYFQGNSAPDKSGLPSDRFSAERTGGSVSTLTIQRTQQEDSAVYLCASSPTSTGSTYTFGSGTRLTVV.

V gene TRBV15 combines with J gene TRBJ2-7, with 9 nucleotides matching TRBD1. V gave up 1 base and J gave up 3 bases; unmatched junction bases: 4. The germline gives CDR1 LNHNV, CDR2 YYDKDF (reference sequence). The CDR3 contains 15 residues. In nucleotides, the CDR3 is TGTGCCACCAGCAGAGGGACAGGGGTGAGCTACGAGCAGTACTTC. It encodes CATSRGTGVSYEQYF.

This clonotype was seen only a few times. The gene calls are TRBV6-2 or TRBV6-3 and TRBJ2-7; no clear D gene. The CDR3 runs to 13 residues. CDR1 and CDR2 from the germline V gene are MNHEY and SVGEGT. With 4 bases removed from V and 0 bases from J, the gap between germline ends came to 7 bases. CDR3 sequence (DNA): TGTGCCAGCAGTTCCATGAGCTCCTACGAGCAGTACTTC. This gives the protein CASSSMSSYEQYF.

The V gene is TRBV7-2, the J gene TRBJ2-1, with D tentatively TRBD2 (5 bases). The V gene's germline CDR1 is SGHTA and CDR2 FQGNSA. The CDR3 length is 15 residues. The V end lost 1 base, the J end lost 9 bases, and 16 bases lay between the germline ends. CDR3 nucleotides: TGTGCCAGCAGCTTAGGGACTCTTCAAGAGGGTGAGCAGTTCTTC. Protein product: CASSLGTLQEGEQFF. The full variable domain, rest sourced from reference TRBV7-2 and TRBJ2-1, is GAGVSQSPSNKVTEKGKDVELRCDPISGHTALYWYRQSLGQGLEFLIYFQGNSAPDKSGLPSDRFSAERTGGSVSTLTIQRTQQEDSAVYLCASSLGTLQEGEQFFGPGTRLTVL.

This clonotype was detected a few times. DNA for the CDR3: TGCGCCAGCAGCGCGACTAGCGGGAGGCCAACCTACGAGCAGTACTTC. It specifies CASSATSGRPTYEQYF. This chain uses TRBV5-1 with TRBJ2-7, with 13 bases matching TRBD2. The CDR3 is 16 residues long. Unmatched junction bases numbered 6, after V lost 4 bases and J lost 2 bases. Germline CDR1 reads SGHRS; CDR2 reads YFSETQ.

The genes are TRBV20-1 and TRBJ2-5, with a possible D match to TRBD2 (6 bases). V lost 6 bases and J lost 2, with 10 bases in between. The CDR3 is 12 amino acids. Germline V gene lookup returns CDR1 DFQATT and CDR2 SNEGSKA (reference sequence). The CDR3 region has the DNA TGCAGTGCCCTCGGACTACAAGAGACCCAGTACTTC. It specifies CSALGLQETQYF.

The chain is built from TRBV7-2 and TRBJ2-7; D possibly corresponds to TRBD1 (6 bases). The V gene lost 4 bases and the J gene lost 4 bases, with 17 bases spanning the gap. CDR3 length: 15 residues. Per germline, CDR1 SGHTA and CDR2 FQGNSA. In nucleotides, the CDR3 is TGTGCCAGCAGCTCTCGAGCGCCCAGGGGTTACGAGCAGTACTTC. Translating it yields CASSSRAPRGYEQYF.

This clonotype was seen only a few times. The chain is built from TRBV29-1 and TRBJ2-5; the match to TRBD2 covers 10 bases. This CDR3 spans 15 amino acids. With 5 bases clipped from V and 2 bases from J, the junction kept 8 bases outside the gene matches. CDR1 and CDR2 (germline): SQVTM, ANQGSEA. CDR3 sequence reads: CSVFRLAGLQETQYF. The CDR3 DNA sequence: TGCAGCGTTTTTCGACTAGCGGGTTTACAAGAGACCCAGTACTTC.